The source of this T cell receptor beta chain is a study of post-analysis software for immune sequencing data. Study-wide context: The courses of disease that were included comprised relapsing-remitting, secondary progressive and progressive-relapsing multiple sclerosis.

Overall study findings and caveats: Versus controls, multiple sclerosis patients showed significantly lower diversity (normalized Chao1). Relative to controls, patients had several TRBV segments at higher frequency, with TRBV5-6, TRBV5-1 and TRBV20-1 among these. F measure clustering grouped samples strongly by preparation batch.

This CDR3 contains 14 residues. The trim removed 0 bases at V and 4 bases at J, leaving 4 bases unmatched. In germline, CDR1 is DFQATT, CDR2 SNEGSKA (reference sequence). Each TCR beta cDNA library carried unique molecular identifiers. Starting from around 0.96 to 9.9 million T cells, the study yielded about 490,000 cDNA molecules. TCRdb ran MiXCR on the PCR reads and lists one entry per CDR3 protein. The sample has some 890,000 distinct CDR3 sequences, roughly 58% seen once. This clonotype showed up just a few times. What it binds is not known. Material: blood. The rearrangement joins TRBV20-1 to TRBJ2-5; 8 nucleotides agree with TRBD2. The sequence was obtained from a girl under 18 with multiple sclerosis. Written as DNA, the CDR3 is TGCAGTGCTAGAGATAGAACTAGCGGAGAGACCCAGTACTTC. Translating gives CSARDRTSGETQYF.